Shown below are 29 T cell receptor beta chains from a single sample sequenced in a study of shared clonotypes between healthy human individuals. TCRdb keeps only in-frame clones here, not all; method: immunoSEQ multiplex PCR. The sample has 850,000 to 1,200,000 clones, around 75% seen once. The sequencing sample was made of memory CD4+ T cells sorted from blood. Subset indicated: CD45RA-negative fraction. The receptors were sampled from a man younger than 35 in good health.

The chain combines TRBV18 with TRBJ2-7; D is uncertain. V lost 3 bases to trimming and J lost 6 bases, with 12 bases between them. This CDR3 region has 13 residues. Germline V gene sequence: CDR1 KGHSH, CDR2 LQKENI. CDR3 DNA: TGTGCCAGCTCACCCCCAGGTGTGAGCGAGCAGTACTTC. Translating gives CASSPPGVSEQYF.

This clone came up a few times. J is TRBJ1-2 and V is TRBV6-1; D not certain. Germline values: CDR1 MNHNS, CDR2 SASEGT. The V and J ends lost 7 bases and 4 bases respectively, with 10 bases between them. This CDR3 comprises 12 residues. The CDR3 reads CASTGRVYGYTF. In DNA form, the CDR3 reads TGTGCCAGCACTGGGCGCGTCTATGGCTACACCTTC.

A few counts support this clone. This may be a read error: a much more frequent sequence differs by one nucleotide. Additional DNA sequences in this sample encode the identical CDR3. The chain employs TRBV6-5 and TRBJ1-2; 8 bases line up with TRBD1. The CDR3 length is 13 residues. CDR1 is MNHEY and CDR2 is SVGAGI in the germline V gene. The junction had 4 bases not matched to a gene; V was cut back by 6 bases and J by 4 bases. This CDR3 is CASRPTGGYGYTF. In DNA form, the CDR3 reads TGTGCCAGCAGACCAACAGGGGGCTATGGCTACACCTTC.

This chain joins TRBV7-2 and TRBJ2-5, with a weak D call TRBD2 (6 bases). Germline CDR1 is SGHTA and CDR2 is FQGNSA. Trimming stripped 5 bases from V and 5 bases from J, with 15 bases between. The length of the CDR3 is 14 residues. The CDR3 sequence is CASSPPLGGETQYF. The DNA for the CDR3 is TGTGCCAGCAGCCCCCCTCTCGGGGGTGAGACCCAGTACTTC.

This chain connects TRBV27 to TRBJ1-5, with D possibly TRBD1 on 6 matching bases. This CDR3 spans 18 amino acids. The germline CDR1 and CDR2 sequences are MNHEY and SMNVEV (reference sequence). V lost 5 bases and J 0 bases, leaving 20 bases between the germline ends. CDR3 DNA sequence: TGTGCCAGCAGTGCACTTAGGGGGGGGACTTATAGCAATCAGCCCCAGCATTTT. Translated, it gives CASSALRGGTYSNQPQHF.

The chain combines TRBV9 with TRBJ2-1; D may correspond to TRBD1 or TRBD2 (5 bases each). The germline V and J ends were trimmed by 4 bases and 1 base, with 12 bases remaining between them. Germline CDR1 and CDR2: SGDLS and YYNGEE. The CDR3 covers 15 residues. In nucleotides, the CDR3 is TGTGCCAGCAGCCCCGACAGAGGGTCCTACAATGAGCAGTTCTTC. Encoded protein: CASSPDRGSYNEQFF.

J is TRBJ2-3 and V is TRBV6-6; D not resolved. CDR3 length: 16 residues. The ends were cut back, 7 bases at V and 1 base at J, with 18 bases in the middle. Germline CDR1 is MNHNY and CDR2 is SVGAGI (reference sequence). The CDR3 sequence: CASTENGIPGTDTQYF. The CDR3 nucleotides are TGTGCCAGCACCGAAAATGGGATTCCAGGCACAGATACGCAGTATTTT.

The chain couples TRBV6-5 to TRBJ1-2; no clear D. The V gene lost 5 bases and the J gene lost 6 bases, with 7 bases spanning the gap. Germline V gives CDR1 MNHEY, CDR2 SVGAGI. The CDR3 extends over 11 amino acids. The CDR3 sequence: CASSGGNGYTF. In nucleotides, the CDR3 is TGTGCCAGCAGTGGAGGGAATGGCTACACCTTC.

The genes are TRBV5-1 and TRBJ2-5, with unresolved D. Per the germline V gene, CDR1 is SGHRS and CDR2 is YFSETQ. CDR3 length: 16 amino acids. The V end lost 0 bases, the J end lost 1 base, and 13 bases lay between the germline ends. Here the CDR3 DNA reads TGCGCCAGCAGCTTGGCCTTGAACAGCGCCCAAGAGACCCAGTACTTC. It is translated as CASSLALNSAQETQYF.

This clone was observed a single time. Likely a read error: the CDR3 ends without its conserved phenylalanine or tryptophan. This chain joins TRBV30 and TRBJ1-2, with D unresolved. There are 12 residues in the CDR3. The V end lost 3 bases, the J end lost 11 bases, and 16 bases lay between the germline ends. Germline CDR1 and CDR2: GTSNPN and SVGIG (reference sequence). CDR3 amino acids: CAWRKQREPYTL. The CDR3 coding sequence is TGTGCCTGGAGGAAACAGAGAGAACCTTACACCCTC.

The rearrangement links TRBV29-1 to TRBJ2-5; TRBD2 is a possible D gene (5 bases). The better agreement between TRBJ2-7 and the DNA end casts doubt on the J call. Germline-derived CDR1 and CDR2 are SQVTM and ANQGSEA. This CDR3 spans 14 amino acids. The CDR3 coding sequence is TGCAGCGTGGCAGTCGGGGTTGACTCCTACGAGCAGTACTTC. The encoded protein is CSVAVGVDSYEQYF.

In its sample, this clone was seen a few times. The genes are TRBV6-1 and TRBJ2-7; no firm D call. The CDR3 sequence is 14 residues long. V lost 4 bases and J lost 0, with 10 bases in between. The V gene's germline CDR1 is MNHNS and CDR2 SASEGT. The CDR3 reads CASSAGESSYEQYF. CDR3 DNA: TGTGCCAGCAGTGCTGGGGAAAGCTCCTACGAGCAGTACTTC.

V usage is TRBV4-1 and J usage is TRBJ2-2; D gene uncertain. Between the trimmed V and J ends, which lost 4 bases and 1 base, there was a span of 7 bases. Germline CDR1 reads MGHRA; CDR2 reads YSYEKL. The CDR3 is 14 residues long. The CDR3 sequence: CASSRKRNTGELFF. Written as DNA, the CDR3 is TGCGCCAGCAGCCGGAAACGGAACACCGGGGAGCTGTTTTTT.

The chain employs TRBV5-4 and TRBJ2-2; 15 bases fit TRBD2. Trimming took 4 bases from V and 4 from J; bases not matched to a gene: 8. CDR1 is SGHNT, CDR2 YYREEE, per germline (reference sequence). The length of the CDR3 is 18 residues. CDR3 loop: CASSRGLAGGGGTGELFF. CDR3 nucleotide sequence: TGTGCCAGCAGCAGGGGACTAGCGGGGGGAGGAGGCACCGGGGAGCTGTTTTTT. Together with reference TRBV5-4 and TRBJ2-2, the CDR3 gives the full variable domain: ETGVTQSPTHLIKTRGQQVTLRCSSQSGHNTVSWYQQALGQGPQFIFQYYREEENGRGNFPPRFSGLQFPNYSSELNVNALELDDSALYLCASSRGLAGGGGTGELFFGEGSRLTVL.

J is TRBJ1-1 and V is TRBV18; D is perhaps TRBD1 (6 bases). CDR1 KGHSH and CDR2 LQKENI come from the germline V gene. The CDR3 has 14 amino acids. V was pared by 3 bases and J by 2 bases, with 10 bases between. The CDR3 DNA reads TGTGCCAGCTCACCTACCAGGGGCAACACTGAAGCTTTCTTT. Protein sequence: CASSPTRGNTEAFF.

For this clone: The identical CDR3 is also encoded by other nucleotide sequences in the sample. The V call is TRBV7-2, the J call TRBJ1-5; 9 nucleotides align to TRBD1. Trimming at V came to 5 bases and at J to 4 bases, leaving 3 bases not matched to a gene. In germline, CDR1 is SGHTA, CDR2 FQGNSA. This CDR3 has 14 residues. The CDR3 sequence: CASSLGTGNQPQHF. For the CDR3, the DNA is TGTGCCAGCAGCCTCGGGACAGGGAATCAGCCCCAGCATTTT. The whole variable domain, remainder taken from reference TRBV7-2 and TRBJ1-5, is GAGVSQSPSNKVTEKGKDVELRCDPISGHTALYWYRQSLGQGLEFLIYFQGNSAPDKSGLPSDRFSAERTGGSVSTLTIQRTQQEDSAVYLCASSLGTGNQPQHFGDGTRLSIL.

Only one count was recorded for this clone. The chain uses TRBV28 and TRBJ2-7; weak D call: TRBD2 (6 bases). CDR3 size: 15 residues. The germline V and J ends were trimmed by 7 bases and 4 bases, with 20 bases remaining between them. The germline V gene has CDR1 MDHEN and CDR2 SYDVKM. The DNA for the CDR3 is TGTGCCAGCACCCGAGAACCCGGGACTGCTTACGAGCAGTACTTC. This encodes CASTREPGTAYEQYF.

Ten or more counts support this clone. V usage is TRBV7-9 and J usage is TRBJ1-5; TRBD1 is a possible D gene (6 bases). There are 16 residues in the CDR3. Trimming pared 2 bases from V and 8 bases from J, leaving 19 bases between. Germline lookup yields CDR1 SEHNR and CDR2 FQNEAQ (reference sequence). The CDR3 spells CASSLTQGSAVEPQHF. The CDR3 DNA is TGTGCCAGCAGCTTAACCCAGGGGTCCGCGGTGGAGCCCCAGCATTTT. Based on the CDR3 plus reference TRBV7-9 and TRBJ1-5, the full variable domain is DTGVSQNPRHKITKRGQNVTFRCDPISEHNRLYWYRQTLGQGPEFLTYFQNEAQLEKSRLLSDRFSAERPKGSFSTLEIQRTEQGDSAMYLCASSLTQGSAVEPQHFGDGTRLSIL.

As for this clone: Other DNA sequences in this sample translate to the same CDR3. The chain joins TRBV5-1 to TRBJ2-7; D is possibly TRBD1 (5 bases). V was trimmed by 0 bases and J by 0 bases, leaving 7 bases between them. Germline loops: CDR1 SGHRS, CDR2 YFSETQ. CDR3 size: 14 residues. The CDR3 sequence: CASSLEGDSYEQYF. In DNA, the CDR3 is TGCGCCAGCAGCTTGGAAGGGGACTCCTACGAGCAGTACTTC.

The chain uses TRBV7-2 and TRBJ1-2; 7 bases align to TRBD1. Germline assignment: CDR1 SGHTA and CDR2 FQGNSA. V dropped 1 base and J dropped 7; count of bases not matched to a gene: 12. The CDR3 has 16 residues. The CDR3: CASSLGSLGGVSGYTF. The CDR3 DNA is TGTGCCAGCAGCTTAGGATCACTAGGGGGCGTAAGTGGCTACACCTTC.

This chain joins TRBV10-3 and TRBJ2-7; D is undetermined. The CDR3 has 11 amino acids. Between the trimmed V and J ends, which lost 11 bases and 6 bases, there was a span of 14 bases. The V gene's germline CDR1 is ENHRY and CDR2 SYGVKD. The CDR3 sequence: CAVGELAEQYF. Written as DNA, the CDR3 is TGTGCCGTCGGAGAGCTGGCCGAGCAGTACTTC.

This rearrangement joins TRBV5-4 to TRBJ2-3; D remains ambiguous. The germline V and J ends were trimmed by 0 bases and 0 bases, with 11 bases remaining between them. This CDR3 region has 16 residues. The germline V gene encodes CDR1 SGHNT and CDR2 YYREEE (reference sequence). The chain's CDR3 is CASSLAQRYSTDTQYF. DNA of the CDR3: TGTGCCAGCAGCTTGGCCCAACGATATAGCACAGATACGCAGTATTTT.

The chain uses TRBV6-6 and TRBJ2-1; possibly TRBD2 for D (6 bases). The CDR3 spans 14 residues. CDR1 MNHNY and CDR2 SVGAGI come from the germline V gene (reference sequence). V was shortened by 2 bases and J by 7 bases, with 12 bases between the two germline ends. The CDR3 spells CASSYAGLSNEQFF. The DNA of the CDR3 is TGTGCCAGCAGTTACGCGGGACTTAGTAATGAGCAGTTCTTC.

The chain employs TRBV30 and TRBJ2-6; TRBD1 is a possible D gene (5 bases). Germline V lookup: CDR1 GTSNPN, CDR2 SVGIG (reference sequence). There are 15 residues in the CDR3. The V and J ends lost 2 bases and 0 bases respectively, with 8 bases between them. CDR3 region: CAWSRQSSGANVLTF. CDR3 DNA: TGTGCCTGGAGTAGACAGAGCTCTGGGGCCAACGTCCTGACTTTC.

The chain uses TRBV12-2 and TRBJ2-7; TRBD2, as called in the table, went unchecked against the DNA. TRBV12-2 is an annotated pseudogene. The CDR3 length is 18 residues. In DNA, the CDR3 is TGTGCAAGTCGCTTAGGGACGCTCGGGGTAGCGGGAGGGTACGAGCAGTACTTC. Its translation is CASRLGTLGVAGGYEQYF.

The V call is TRBV2, the J call TRBJ1-4; D gene uncertain. Germline V gives CDR1 SNHLY, CDR2 FYNNEI. V was pared by 8 bases and J by 5 bases, with 18 bases between. This CDR3 spans 15 amino acids. In nucleotides, the CDR3 is TGTGCCAGCGGTAGAACCGGTTCAGAGAATGAAAAACTGTTTTTT. Translation gives CASGRTGSENEKLFF.

The CDR3 loop reads CASSRVALNTEAFF. For the CDR3, the DNA is TGTGCCAGCAGTCGAGTTGCTTTGAACACTGAAGCTTTCTTT. This chain connects TRBV28 to TRBJ1-1; no clear D. CDR1 is MDHEN and CDR2 is SYDVKM in the germline V gene. This CDR3 region has 14 residues. V lost 5 bases to trimming and J lost 0 bases, with 10 bases between them.

CDR3 sequence (DNA): TGTGCCAGCAGCTTGGGGGGAATTGTATCCTACGAGCAGTACTTC. Its translation is CASSLGGIVSYEQYF. This rearrangement joins TRBV5-5 to TRBJ2-7; D remains ambiguous. Between the trimmed V and J ends, which lost 0 bases and 1 base, there was a span of 11 bases. The CDR3 totals 15 residues. Germline CDR1 SGHKS, CDR2 YYEKEE (reference sequence).

A single count supports this clone. V and J are TRBV4-3 and TRBJ1-4; 7 bases line up with TRBD1. V was pared by 3 bases and J by 3 bases, with 4 bases of the junction left unmatched. This CDR3 is 15 amino acids long. Germline-derived CDR1 and CDR2 are LGHNA and YSLEER. This CDR3 is CASSHETGPNEKLFF. In DNA form, the CDR3 reads TGCGCCAGCAGCCATGAGACAGGGCCTAATGAAAAACTGTTTTTT.